The 30 T cell receptor beta chains reported below all come from one sample, sequenced in a study of preoperative IRX-2 immunotherapy in early breast cancer. As to treatment: preoperative locoregional IRX-2 cytokine immunotherapy. Sequencing used immunoSEQ multiplex PCR; TCRdb keeps in-frame clones, though not all of them. In the table there are about 98,000 clones, 86% of which are singletons. This material consisted of tumor tissue, taken after IRX-2 immunotherapy. The receptors were gathered from a human donor with breast cancer.

V is TRBV23-1 and J is TRBJ1-5, with D possibly being TRBD1 (6 bases). TRBV23-1 is an ORF, and what it does is uncertain. V gave up 10 bases and J gave up 5 bases, with 18 bases separating them. This CDR3 region has 14 residues. The CDR3 DNA follows: TGCGCCACCAAAGGGGGTAAAGAAGATCAGCCCCAGCATTTT. It yields the protein CATKGGKEDQPQHF.

This clone has only a few counts. V gene TRBV5-1 combines with J gene TRBJ2-2; TRBD2 matches at 10 bases. CDR1 and CDR2 (germline): SGHRS, YFSETQ. V shed 0 bases and J 6 bases; nucleotides not matched to a gene: 8. There are 17 residues in the CDR3. This CDR3 reads CASSLVVLAGESGELFF. The CDR3 nucleotides read TGCGCCAGCAGCTTGGTGGTTCTAGCGGGAGAGTCCGGGGAGCTGTTTTTT.

Here the CDR3 reads CASSLAAGVYEQYF. The CDR3 bases are TGCGCCAGCAGCTTGGCCGCGGGGGTCTACGAGCAGTACTTC. V is TRBV5-1 and J is TRBJ2-7; 7 bases match TRBD2. The germline V gene encodes CDR1 SGHRS and CDR2 YFSETQ. The CDR3 consists of 14 residues. The V gene end was trimmed by 0 bases and the J gene end by 3 bases; junction bases not matched to a gene: 3.

This clone was detected only once. The V gene is TRBV6-8, the J gene TRBJ2-1, with 8 nucleotides matching TRBD2. The germline V gene encodes CDR1 MNHGY and CDR2 SAAAGT. V shed 8 bases, J shed 0 bases, and the junction held 9 bases outside the gene matches. The CDR3 is 16 amino acids. Here the CDR3 DNA reads TGTGCCAGCGGGCGGGGGGAACCGAGCTCCTACAATGAGCAGTTCTTC. It codes for CASGRGEPSSYNEQFF.

This clone has just one count. This chain uses TRBV28 with TRBJ2-1; D is perhaps TRBD1 (6 bases). Trimming took off 5 bases at V and 5 bases at J, with 16 bases between the two ends. The CDR3 contains 15 residues. CDR1 MDHEN and CDR2 SYDVKM come from the germline V gene. The CDR3, as DNA: TGTGCCAGCAGTGGGTCAGGGGCGGCGGACAATGAGCAGTTCTTC. Translated, it gives CASSGSGAADNEQFF.

By share of the sample, this clone is medium-sized. The J gene is TRBJ2-1, the V gene TRBV6-8; 8 nucleotides align to TRBD2. This CDR3 is built from 13 residues. Germline V gene sequence: CDR1 MNHGY, CDR2 SAAAGT. Unmatched junction bases numbered 5, after V lost 5 bases and J lost 8 bases. The CDR3, as DNA: TGTGCCAGCAGTCCACGGGGGGGTTATGAGCAGTTCTTC. The encoded protein is CASSPRGGYEQFF.

The chain links TRBV15 to TRBJ1-1; no reliable D call. Germline-derived CDR1 and CDR2 are LNHNV and YYDKDF (reference sequence). CDR3 length equals 14 residues. V was clipped by 5 bases and J by 1 base, with 11 bases between them. This CDR3 reads CATSAQGGNTEAFF. Here the CDR3 DNA reads TGTGCCACCAGCGCCCAAGGAGGGAACACTGAAGCTTTCTTT.

This chain uses TRBV14 with TRBJ2-1; D is possibly TRBD1 (5 bases). Between the trimmed V and J ends, which lost 0 bases and 6 bases, there was a span of 12 bases. Germline loops: CDR1 SGHDN, CDR2 FVKESK. This CDR3 comprises 15 residues. CDR3 DNA sequence: TGTGCCAGCAGCCAAGATAGGTCAAGGGGCAATGAGCAGTTCTTC. Encoded protein: CASSQDRSRGNEQFF.

This clone has a handful of counts. The CDR3 coding sequence is TGTGCCAGCAGTTCTAGGGGGGGGTCCTACAATGAGCAGTTCTTC. It specifies CASSSRGGSYNEQFF. The chain is built from TRBV6-8 and TRBJ2-1; weak D call: TRBD2 (7 bases). The CDR3 loop spans 15 amino acids. V lost 4 bases and J 1 base, leaving 11 bases between the germline ends. Germline V gene lookup returns CDR1 MNHGY and CDR2 SAAAGT.

V and J are TRBV6-8 and TRBJ1-1; TRBD1 matches 10 bases. This CDR3 is built from 19 residues. Per germline, CDR1 MNHGY and CDR2 SAAAGT. V shed 6 bases, J shed 0 bases, and the junction held 16 bases outside the gene matches. The CDR3 sequence: CASSRGPGTGDIMNTEAFF. DNA of the CDR3: TGTGCCAGCAGCCGAGGCCCCGGGACAGGGGATATTATGAACACTGAAGCTTTCTTT.

The V gene is TRBV19, the J gene TRBJ1-4; no firm D call. Trimming removed 6 bases from V and 8 bases from J, with 13 bases in between. Germline CDR1 reads LNHDA; CDR2 reads SQIVND (reference sequence). This CDR3 has 13 residues. CDR3 in DNA: TGTGCCAGTAGGAAACAGCGGTACGAAAAACTGTTTTTT. Translation gives CASRKQRYEKLFF.

V usage is TRBV30 and J usage is TRBJ1-2; D is unclear. Germline CDR1 and CDR2: GTSNPN and SVGIG (reference sequence). The ends were cut back, 2 bases at V and 8 bases at J, with 9 bases in the middle. The CDR3 is 11 residues long. The CDR3 nucleotides read TGTGCCTGGAGTAAGAAGTACGGCTACACCTTC. This codes for CAWSKKYGYTF.

V and J are TRBV5-1 and TRBJ2-3; no reliable D call. The V end was cut by 0 bases, the J end by 0 bases, with 8 bases between. The germline V gene encodes CDR1 SGHRS and CDR2 YFSETQ. This CDR3 contains 15 residues. This CDR3 reads CASSLDGYSTDTQYF. CDR3 bases: TGCGCCAGCAGCTTGGATGGTTATAGCACAGATACGCAGTATTTT.

The J gene is TRBJ1-2, the V gene TRBV15, with D possibly being TRBD1 (5 bases). This CDR3 comprises 15 residues. CDR1 LNHNV and CDR2 YYDKDF come from the germline V gene (reference sequence). Trimming pared 5 bases from V and 5 bases from J, leaving 18 bases between. The CDR3 reads CATSPPGLTLYGYTF. The CDR3 DNA follows: TGTGCCACCAGCCCTCCGGGACTGACTCTTTATGGCTACACCTTC.

The chain links TRBV6-8 to TRBJ1-1; D perhaps matches TRBD1 (6 bases). Trimming removed 5 bases at V and 6 bases at J, with 16 bases between. The germline CDR1 and CDR2 sequences are MNHGY and SAAAGT. The CDR3 has 14 residues. CDR3 residues: CASSRTELHAEAFF. DNA of the CDR3: TGTGCCAGCAGTCGGACAGAATTGCACGCTGAAGCTTTCTTT.

The V gene is TRBV6-1, the J gene TRBJ1-4; TRBD1 might be the D (5 bases). The germline CDR1 and CDR2 sequences are MNHNS and SASEGT. The CDR3 extends over 14 amino acids. The germline V and J ends were trimmed by 1 base and 3 bases, with 6 bases remaining between them. DNA for the CDR3: TGTGCCAGCAGTGAAGGGGGGGCTAATGAAAAACTGTTTTTT. Translated: CASSEGGANEKLFF.

This clone showed up just once. Mismatch with germline at one junction end may stem from a read error. The chain carries TRBV28 and TRBJ1-2, with a possible D match to TRBD1 (6 bases). The CDR3 runs 14 residues. Germline CDR1 MDHEN, CDR2 SYDVKM. The CDR3 DNA sequence: TGTGCCAGCAGTTTATCCCCAGGACAGTATGGCTATACCTTC. This codes for CASSLSPGQYGYTF.

The CDR3 protein is CAIGTGVDTIYF. CDR3 nucleotide sequence: TGTGCGATCGGGACAGGGGTGGACACCATATATTTT. The gene calls are TRBV19 and TRBJ1-3; TRBD1 matches 10 bases. CDR1 and CDR2 (germline): LNHDA, SQIVND (reference sequence). The CDR3 spans 12 residues.

V gene TRBV19 combines with J gene TRBJ1-3; 7 positions agree with TRBD1. The CDR3 length is 18 residues. CDR1 and CDR2 (germline): LNHDA, SQIVND (reference sequence). V gave up 1 base and J gave up 0 bases; unmatched junction bases: 9. CDR3 DNA: TGTGCCAGTAGTATAGCGGGACAGAGGATTTCCTCTGGAAACACCATATATTTT. Translating it yields CASSIAGQRISSGNTIYF.

This chain links TRBV14 with TRBJ2-5, with D uncertain. Trimming stripped 4 bases from V and 5 bases from J, with 11 bases between. CDR1 and CDR2 from the germline V gene are SGHDN and FVKESK. CDR3 length: 13 amino acids. CDR3 region: CASSRSLVETQYF. The CDR3 DNA reads as TGTGCCAGCAGCCGGAGTCTAGTGGAGACCCAGTACTTC.

The rearrangement links TRBV5-1 to TRBJ1-6; D is possibly TRBD1 (5 bases). V lost 3 bases and J lost 8, with 15 bases in between. The CDR3 runs to 15 residues. The germline V gene encodes CDR1 SGHRS and CDR2 YFSETQ. This chain's CDR3 is CASSWGVGIDSPLHF. CDR3 coding DNA: TGCGCCAGCAGCTGGGGGGTGGGGATTGATTCACCCCTCCACTTT.

Written as DNA, the CDR3 is TGTGCCAGCAGACAGGCGGAAAATTCACCCCTCCACTTT. Translated: CASRQAENSPLHF. The chain joins TRBV28 to TRBJ1-6, with D perhaps TRBD1 (5 bases). The CDR3 spans 13 residues. Germline V gives CDR1 MDHEN, CDR2 SYDVKM. V was trimmed by 6 bases and J by 7 bases, leaving 10 bases between them.

The genes are TRBV9 and TRBJ2-1, with D tentatively TRBD2 (5 bases). The CDR3 is made up of 12 amino acids. Trimming took 3 bases from V and 6 from J, leaving 7 bases between them. Germline V gene sequence: CDR1 SGDLS, CDR2 YYNGEE. CDR3 nucleotides: TGTGCCAGCAGCGCCGAGGGCAATGAGCAGTTCTTC. Encoded protein: CASSAEGNEQFF.

The chain joins TRBV6-7 to TRBJ1-3; D might be TRBD1 (6 bases). TRBV6-7 is flagged as an ORF with uncertain function. Trimming stripped 7 bases from V and 4 bases from J, with 17 bases between. CDR3 length: 15 amino acids. The CDR3 coding sequence is TGTGCCAGCACCGAGACAGGCGAGTTGGGAAACACCATATATTTT. Protein: CASTETGELGNTIYF.

The V call is TRBV11-3, the J call TRBJ2-7; 9 nucleotides align to TRBD2. CDR3 length: 17 residues. The ends lost 5 bases at V and 4 bases at J; junction bases unmatched: 15. Germline V lookup: CDR1 SGHNT, CDR2 YENEEA. CDR3 coding DNA: TGTGCCAGCAGCAAAAGGACGGCTAGCGGGGCTCCTTACGAGCAGTACTTC. It is translated as CASSKRTASGAPYEQYF.

The CDR3 region is CASNRGGAGDTQYF. The CDR3, as DNA: TGTGCCAGCAACAGGGGAGGAGCGGGAGATACGCAGTATTTT. The rearrangement links TRBV9 to TRBJ2-3, with D perhaps matching TRBD1 (7 bases). The CDR3 consists of 14 residues. Per germline, CDR1 SGDLS and CDR2 YYNGEE. Trimming took off 6 bases at V and 5 bases at J, with 16 bases between the two ends.

J is TRBJ2-1 and V is TRBV6-7, with 14 bases matching TRBD2. TRBV6-7 counts as an open reading frame of uncertain function. The CDR3 has 16 amino acids. With V trimmed by 5 bases and J by 4 bases, 4 bases remained unmatched. The CDR3 region is CASSRLAGGPYNEQFF. DNA for the CDR3: TGTGCCAGCAGTCGACTAGCGGGAGGGCCTTACAATGAGCAGTTCTTC.

This chain connects TRBV5-1 to TRBJ2-2; unclear D gene. The DNA end is a closer match to TRBJ1-3, so the J assignment may be wrong. The V gene's germline CDR1 is SGHRS and CDR2 YFSETQ. The CDR3 covers 15 residues. CDR3 in DNA: TGCGCCAGCAGCTTGTTGGGGAGCTCTGGAAACACCATATATTTT. It codes for CASSLLGSSGNTIYF.

The chain joins TRBV29-1 to TRBJ2-3; 10 nucleotides line up with TRBD1. Trimming took 4 bases from V and 5 from J; bases not matched to a gene: 9. CDR1 is SQVTM and CDR2 is ANQGSEA in the germline V gene. CDR3 length: 15 amino acids. The CDR3 DNA sequence: TGCAGCGTTGTATCTAGACAGGGGGCCAAAGATACGCAGTATTTT. Its translation: CSVVSRQGAKDTQYF.

The chain couples TRBV5-1 to TRBJ1-4; 10 bases are shared with TRBD1. CDR1 SGHRS and CDR2 YFSETQ come from the germline V gene. This CDR3 is 15 amino acids long. V was clipped by 0 bases and J by 8 bases; unmatched bases: 4. The CDR3 DNA is TGCGCCAGCAGCTTGGGGGACAGGGGAAGAGAAAAACTGTTTTTT. Encoded protein: CASSLGDRGREKLFF. The whole variable domain, filled in from reference TRBV5-1 and TRBJ1-4, reads KAGVTQTPRYLIKTRGQQVTLSCSPISGHRSVSWYQQTPGQGLQFLFEYFSETQRNKGNFPGRFSGRQFSNSRSEMNVSTLELGDSALYLCASSLGDRGREKLFFGSGTQLSVL.